This T cell receptor beta chain was identified during a study of T cell repertoires in cytomegalovirus infection. For the study at large: Public TCR beta signature analysis indicated the presence of both CMV infection and matching HLA type.

TCRdb used MiXCR to reprocess the reads, holding one entry per CDR3 protein. The sample records roughly 990,000 distinct CDR3 sequences, approximately 31% being singletons. Of note for this clonotype: Its antigen is as yet unknown.

Deletions cut 1 base from V and 6 bases from J, with 21 bases between. Germline V gene data show CDR1 as MDHEN and CDR2 as SYDVKM. The CDR3 spans 17 residues. The sequenced sample was cultured CD8+ T cells from PBMCs, obtained from culture after CMV antigen stimulation. The V and J genes are TRBV28 and TRBJ1-2; possibly TRBD1 for D (6 bases). The source of this sequence is a human donor in good health (CMV status not recorded). Some clones in this sample may be carry-over from other donors' samples. DNA of the CDR3: TGTGCCAGCAGTTTATTTCAGGGGCGCTACGAATATGATGGCTACACCTTC. Amino acids: CASSLFQGRYEYDGYTF.